This T cell receptor (beta chain) was retrieved from a study of cytomegalovirus exposure and HLA in healthy donors. CDR1 and CDR2 from the germline V gene are SQVTM and ANQGSEA. This CDR3 has 16 residues. The study ran its PCR with 60 Vbeta and 13 Jbeta primers. The repertoire was sequenced with immunoSEQ multiplex PCR; TCRdb's copy has only in-frame clones and lacks some. The table lists about 35,000 clones, with 3.5% to 5.5% in the top ten. The TCR originated in a woman between 35 and 50 years old in good health and CMV-seropositive. The sequenced sample was PBMCs. The J gene is TRBJ2-5, the V gene TRBV29-1, with 8 bases fitting TRBD1. The DNA end is more similar to TRBJ2-7, so the J call may be wrong. The CDR3 bases are TGCAGCGTCTACGGCAGGACAGGGTCCCTCTCGCTCGAGCAGTACTTC. Translation gives CSVYGRTGSLSLEQYF.